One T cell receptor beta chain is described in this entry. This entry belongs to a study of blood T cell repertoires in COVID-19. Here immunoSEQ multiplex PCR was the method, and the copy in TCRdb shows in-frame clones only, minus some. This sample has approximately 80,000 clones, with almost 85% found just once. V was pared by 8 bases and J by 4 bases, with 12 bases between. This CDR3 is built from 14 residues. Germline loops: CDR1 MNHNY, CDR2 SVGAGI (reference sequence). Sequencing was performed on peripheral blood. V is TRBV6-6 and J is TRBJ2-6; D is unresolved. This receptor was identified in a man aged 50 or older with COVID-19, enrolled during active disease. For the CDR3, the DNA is TGTGCCAGCCGTTTGGAGTCGGGGGCCAACGTCCTGACTTTC. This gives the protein CASRLESGANVLTF.